This T cell receptor (beta chain) was obtained from a study of blood T cell repertoires in COVID-19. Authors' analysis steps: Counts of nucleated cells, estimated from reference gene primer amplification, were obtained. Here immunoSEQ multiplex PCR was the method, and the copy in TCRdb shows in-frame clones only, minus some. D and trimming were read from the DNA, whereas the V and J calls and clone size are those reported in that table. The table has about 140,000 clones, around 87% seen once. Germline V CDR1 and CDR2: PRHDT, FYEKMQ (reference sequence). The V gene lost 4 bases and the J gene lost 10 bases, with 23 bases spanning the gap. This CDR3 contains 16 residues. The count of this clone is one.

The chain couples TRBV13 to TRBJ2-1; tentative D call: TRBD1 (5 bases). The sequence derives from a human donor in a cohort sampled during active COVID-19. The sequencing input was peripheral blood. CDR3 sequence (DNA): TGTGCCAGCAGCTCCCCCAATAGTTGGGGCTTTGGGGAGCAGTTCTTC. This sequence encodes CASSSPNSWGFGEQFF.